This TCR beta chain was captured in a study of blood T cell repertoires in COVID-19. Study overall: Samples representing acute and convalescent COVID-19 were sourced from the United States, Italy and Spain.

As handled by the study authors: For nucleated cells, counts were estimated from reference gene primer amplification. This table comes from immunoSEQ multiplex PCR, and its TCRdb copy is limited to in-frame clones, with some not included. From that table come the V and J calls and clone size; the DNA was used to work out D and trimming. This table has 110,000 to 150,000 clones, around 90% appearing once. CDR1 LNHNV and CDR2 YYDKDF come from the germline V gene (reference sequence). Trimming left V 0 bases short and J 4 bases short, with 9 bases between. This CDR3 has 14 amino acids. The source material was peripheral blood. This TCR was recovered from a woman aged 80 or over with acute or convalescent COVID-19. The rearrangement uses TRBV15 and TRBJ1-2; D is possibly TRBD1 (5 bases). The DNA for the CDR3 is TGTGCCACCAGCAGAGATCGGGGGATCTATGGCTACACCTTC. This translates into CATSRDRGIYGYTF.